Listed here are 21 T cell receptor beta chains from one sample, sequenced in a study of response to subunit inactivated influenza vaccine. A single record per CDR3 protein comes from TCRdb applying MiXCR to the RT-PCR reads. The sample lists a few hundred thousand distinct CDR3 sequences, roughly 15% occurring once. Sequences were derived from PBMCs from blood, sampled 11 to 12 days after vaccination. Receptors originate from a man aged 50-60 years who received an inactivated influenza vaccine.

This clonotype was seen only a few times. V and J are TRBV12-3 or TRBV12-4 and TRBJ1-5; D uncertain. The CDR3 spans 12 residues. The V end was cut by 7 bases, the J end by 4 bases, with 8 bases between. CDR3 DNA sequence: TGTGCCAGCACCTCGGGTAATCAGCCCCAGCATTTT. Translating it yields CASTSGNQPQHF.

The chain employs TRBV5-1 and TRBJ2-1; 10 nucleotides match TRBD2. V was pared by 4 bases and J by 2 bases, with 6 bases of the junction left unmatched. This CDR3 region has 16 residues. Germline CDR1 is SGHRS and CDR2 is YFSETQ. CDR3 in DNA: TGCGCCAGCAGCCGGAAAACTAGCGGGACCTACAATGAGCAGTTCTTC. Its translation is CASSRKTSGTYNEQFF.

The chain recombines TRBV2 with TRBJ1-1; perhaps TRBD1 as D (6 bases). V was shortened by 2 bases and J by 11 bases, with 12 bases between the two germline ends. This CDR3 has 12 amino acids. Germline-derived CDR1 and CDR2 are SNHLY and FYNNEI. The CDR3 DNA reads TGTGCCAGCAGTGAAAACAGGGATCGCGCTTTCTTT. It codes for CASSENRDRAFF.

This clonotype appeared a few times. The chain recombines TRBV9 with TRBJ2-3; TRBD2 matches at 12 bases. This CDR3 is 15 amino acids long. The V gene's germline CDR1 is SGDLS and CDR2 YYNGEE. V dropped 3 bases and J dropped 6; count of bases not matched to a gene: 5. The CDR3 protein is CASSEKTSGSDTQYF. CDR3 in DNA: TGTGCCAGCAGCGAAAAGACTAGCGGGAGCGATACGCAGTATTTT.

The chain carries TRBV5-6 and TRBJ2-5; D gene uncertain. In germline, CDR1 is SGHDT, CDR2 YYEEEE. The CDR3 loop spans 15 amino acids. V lost 2 bases, J lost 2 bases, and 13 bases lay in between. CDR3 in DNA: TGTGCCAGCAGCTTAATTGGCAGGAGACAAGAGACCCAGTACTTC. Its protein is CASSLIGRRQETQYF.

The chain combines TRBV3-1 with TRBJ2-3, with D possibly being TRBD1 or TRBD2 (5 bases each). Trimming stripped 11 bases from V and 7 bases from J, with 25 bases between. The CDR3 contains 15 residues. Germline assignment: CDR1 LGHDT and CDR2 YNNKEL (reference sequence). The CDR3 here is CASSKEVPWTHTQYF. The CDR3 nucleotides read TGTGCCTCCTCCAAGGAGGTCCCTTGGACACATACGCAGTATTTT.

The rearrangement joins TRBV2 to TRBJ2-3, with 8 bases lining up with TRBD2. The CDR3 is made up of 15 amino acids. The J segment lost 4 bases and the V segment lost 3 bases, leaving 6 bases of the junction unmatched. From germline, CDR1 is SNHLY and CDR2 FYNNEI. The CDR3 region has the DNA TGTGCCAGCAGTGATACGGGAGGGAGAGCAGATACGCAGTATTTT. This codes for CASSDTGGRADTQYF.

The rearrangement joins TRBV6-5 to TRBJ2-1; 9 nucleotides line up with TRBD2. Trimming took 4 bases from V and 8 from J; bases not matched to a gene: 6. The CDR3 is 14 residues long. Germline V gene lookup returns CDR1 MNHEY and CDR2 SVGAGI. CDR3 nucleotides: TGTGCCAGCAGTTCGCGGGGGGGCGTCGATGAGCAGTTCTTC. It yields the protein CASSSRGGVDEQFF.

The chain uses TRBV6-2 or TRBV6-3 and TRBJ2-1, with 10 bases aligning to TRBD2. The CDR3 is 16 residues long. J lost 9 bases, V lost 2 bases, and 10 bases had no gene match. Germline-derived CDR1 and CDR2 are MNHEY and SVGEGT. CDR3: CASSYGGLAASPEQFF. The CDR3 DNA follows: TGTGCCAGCAGTTACGGCGGACTAGCGGCCAGTCCTGAGCAGTTCTTC.

The CDR3 loop reads CSALLASRAEAFF. The CDR3, as DNA: TGCAGTGCCCTCCTAGCCTCTCGGGCTGAAGCTTTCTTT. The rearrangement joins TRBV20-1 to TRBJ1-1; no firm D call. V shed 6 bases and J shed 6 bases, with 17 bases lying between them. Germline assignment: CDR1 DFQATT and CDR2 SNEGSKA (reference sequence). The CDR3 is 13 residues long.

This clonotype appeared many times. The rearrangement links TRBV5-1 to TRBJ1-4; TRBD1 is a possible D gene (5 bases). The CDR3 length is 15 residues. Germline assignment: CDR1 SGHRS and CDR2 YFSETQ. With 4 bases removed from V and 5 bases from J, the gap between germline ends came to 15 bases. In nucleotides, the CDR3 is TGCGCCAGCAGCGGGACGGCAGGTGGAAATGAAAAACTGTTTTTT. It specifies CASSGTAGGNEKLFF. Supplemented by reference TRBV5-1 and TRBJ1-4, the full variable domain reads KAGVTQTPRYLIKTRGQQVTLSCSPISGHRSVSWYQQTPGQGLQFLFEYFSETQRNKGNFPGRFSGRQFSNSRSEMNVSTLELGDSALYLCASSGTAGGNEKLFFGSGTQLSVL.

This clonotype has just a few counts. The genes are TRBV12-3 or TRBV12-4 and TRBJ1-5; D unresolved. V lost 4 bases, J lost 5 bases, and 9 bases lay in between. There are 13 residues in the CDR3. This chain's CDR3 is CASSWSEDQPQHF. The CDR3 coding sequence is TGTGCCAGCAGTTGGAGCGAGGATCAGCCCCAGCATTTT.

The rearrangement links TRBV6-6 to TRBJ2-5; D not certain. The V gene's germline CDR1 is MNHNY and CDR2 SVGAGI (reference sequence). The V gene lost 5 bases and the J gene lost 5 bases, with 9 bases spanning the gap. CDR3 length: 12 amino acids. The CDR3 region is CASSPTMETQYF. In DNA, the CDR3 is TGTGCCAGCAGTCCTACAATGGAGACCCAGTACTTC.

This clonotype has a handful of counts. CDR3 DNA sequence: TGTGCCAGCGTTTTGGACGGGACAGGGTCGGCGGAATCCTATGGCTACACCTTC. This encodes CASVLDGTGSAESYGYTF. This sequence joins TRBV28 and TRBJ1-2; 9 bases align to TRBD1. V lost 8 bases, J lost 4 bases, and 20 bases stayed unmatched. CDR3 length: 18 amino acids. In germline, CDR1 is MDHEN, CDR2 SYDVKM.

The V gene is TRBV10-2, the J gene TRBJ2-1; TRBD2 matches 8 bases. The CDR3 is 14 residues long. Germline trimming cut 4 bases from V and 9 bases from J; bases unmatched to any gene: 8. CDR1 is WSHSY, CDR2 SAAADI, per germline. CDR3 protein: CASSAGLVNGEQFF. The CDR3 nucleotides are TGCGCCAGCAGTGCGGGACTAGTAAACGGTGAGCAGTTCTTC.

The chain couples TRBV30 to TRBJ2-7; TRBD1 agrees at 7 bases. The V gene end was trimmed by 0 bases and the J gene end by 4 bases; junction bases not matched to a gene: 3. This CDR3 contains 13 residues. Germline V gene lookup returns CDR1 GTSNPN and CDR2 SVGIG (reference sequence). The CDR3 DNA reads TGTGCCTGGAGTGTACAGGGGTTTTACGAGCAGTACTTC. Protein sequence: CAWSVQGFYEQYF.

This clonotype appeared many times. The chain combines TRBV20-1 with TRBJ2-1, with a tentative D call TRBD2 (5 bases). The CDR3 contains 16 residues. Germline loops: CDR1 DFQATT, CDR2 SNEGSKA (reference sequence). Deletions cut 0 bases from V and 7 bases from J, with 19 bases between. This chain's CDR3 is CSARDPRLASGNEQFF. In DNA form, the CDR3 reads TGCAGTGCTAGAGACCCCCGGCTAGCATCTGGGAATGAGCAGTTCTTC.

The chain recombines TRBV11-2 with TRBJ2-1, with a tentative D call TRBD2 (7 bases). The CDR3 length is 20 residues. The V gene lost 3 bases and the J gene lost 0 bases, with 24 bases spanning the gap. The V gene's germline CDR1 is SGHAT and CDR2 FQNNGV. CDR3 nucleotides: TGTGCCAGCAGCTTCCACTCCGGGGGGCTTAGAAGGAGCTCCTACAATGAGCAGTTCTTC. Translated, it gives CASSFHSGGLRRSSYNEQFF.

This chain connects TRBV27 to TRBJ1-6, with TRBD1 matching over 8 bases. The V gene end was trimmed by 7 bases and the J gene end by 2 bases; junction bases not matched to a gene: 4. This CDR3 region has 15 residues. The germline gives CDR1 MNHEY, CDR2 SMNVEV (reference sequence). CDR3 region: CASKGQGAYNSPLHF. CDR3 DNA sequence: TGTGCCAGCAAAGGACAGGGAGCCTATAATTCACCCCTCCACTTT.

This clonotype came up many times. As DNA, the CDR3 is TGTGCCAGCAGTATCGGTCAGAACCAAGAGACCCAGTACTTC. This translates into CASSIGQNQETQYF. The chain carries TRBV7-2 and TRBJ2-5, with D unclear. In germline, CDR1 is SGHTA, CDR2 FQGNSA. The CDR3 has 14 amino acids. The V end was cut by 6 bases, the J end by 0 bases, with 11 bases between.

Note on this clonotype: One junction end disagrees with the germline gene, perhaps due to a read error. The chain recombines TRBV7-7 with TRBJ2-1; no firm D call. Germline lookup yields CDR1 SSHAT and CDR2 FNYEAQ (reference sequence). The CDR3 runs to 13 residues. The CDR3 region is CASSLAVGNEQFF. The DNA of the CDR3 is TGTGCTAGCAGCTTAGCTGTTGGCAATGAGCAGTTCTTC.